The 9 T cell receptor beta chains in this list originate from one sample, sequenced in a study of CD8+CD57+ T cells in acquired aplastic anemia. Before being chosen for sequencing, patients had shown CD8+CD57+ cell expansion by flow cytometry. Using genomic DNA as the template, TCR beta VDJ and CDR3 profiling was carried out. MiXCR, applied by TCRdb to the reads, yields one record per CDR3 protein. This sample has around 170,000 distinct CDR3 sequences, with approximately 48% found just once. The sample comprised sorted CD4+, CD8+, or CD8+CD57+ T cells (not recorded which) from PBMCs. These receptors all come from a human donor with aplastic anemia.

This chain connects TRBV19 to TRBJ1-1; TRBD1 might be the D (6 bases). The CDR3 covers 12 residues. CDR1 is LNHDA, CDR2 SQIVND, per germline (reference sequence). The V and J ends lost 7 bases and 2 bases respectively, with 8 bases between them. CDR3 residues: CASKQGNTEAFF. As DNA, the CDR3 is TGTGCCAGTAAACAGGGAAACACTGAAGCTTTCTTT.

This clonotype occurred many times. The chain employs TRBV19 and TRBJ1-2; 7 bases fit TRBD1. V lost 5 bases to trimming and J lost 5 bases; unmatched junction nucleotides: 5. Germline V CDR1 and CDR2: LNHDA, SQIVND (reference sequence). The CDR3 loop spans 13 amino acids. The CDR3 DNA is TGTGCCAGTAGTCCCCAGACAGGGTATGGCTACACCTTC. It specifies CASSPQTGYGYTF.

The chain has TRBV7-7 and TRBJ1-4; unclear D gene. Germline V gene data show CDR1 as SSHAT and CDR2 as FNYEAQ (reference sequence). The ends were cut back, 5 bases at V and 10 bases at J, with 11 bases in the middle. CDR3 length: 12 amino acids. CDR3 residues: CASSQGGGKLFF. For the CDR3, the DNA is TGTGCCAGCAGCCAAGGTGGCGGAAAACTGTTTTTT.

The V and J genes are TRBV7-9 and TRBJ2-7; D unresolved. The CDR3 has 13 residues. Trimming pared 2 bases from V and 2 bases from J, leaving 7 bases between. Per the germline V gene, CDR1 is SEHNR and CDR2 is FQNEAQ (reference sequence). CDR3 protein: CASSLMGTYEQYF. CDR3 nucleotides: TGTGCCAGCAGCTTAATGGGGACCTACGAGCAGTACTTC. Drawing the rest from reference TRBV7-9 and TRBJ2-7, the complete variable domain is DTGVSQNPRHKITKRGQNVTFRCDPISEHNRLYWYRQTLGQGPEFLTYFQNEAQLEKSRLLSDRFSAERPKGSFSTLEIQRTEQGDSAMYLCASSLMGTYEQYFGPGTRLTVT.

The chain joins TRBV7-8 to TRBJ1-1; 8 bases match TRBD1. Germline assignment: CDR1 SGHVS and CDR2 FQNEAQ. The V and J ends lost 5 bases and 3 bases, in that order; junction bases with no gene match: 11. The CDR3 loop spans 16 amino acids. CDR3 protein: CASSPPTPTGDTEAFF. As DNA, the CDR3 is TGTGCCAGCAGCCCCCCGACCCCGACAGGGGACACTGAAGCTTTCTTT. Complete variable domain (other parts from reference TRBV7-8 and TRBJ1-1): GAGVSQSPRYKVAKRGQDVALRCDPISGHVSLFWYQQALGQGPEFLTYFQNEAQLDKSGLPSDRFFAERPEGSVSTLKIQRTQQEDSAVYLCASSPPTPTGDTEAFFGQGTRLTVV.

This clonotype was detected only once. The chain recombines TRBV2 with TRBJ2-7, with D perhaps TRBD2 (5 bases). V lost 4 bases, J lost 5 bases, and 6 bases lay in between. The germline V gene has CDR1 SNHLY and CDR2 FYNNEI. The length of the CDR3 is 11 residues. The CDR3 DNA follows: TGTGCCAGCAGTGCCGGGAACGAGCAGTACTTC. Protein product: CASSAGNEQYF.

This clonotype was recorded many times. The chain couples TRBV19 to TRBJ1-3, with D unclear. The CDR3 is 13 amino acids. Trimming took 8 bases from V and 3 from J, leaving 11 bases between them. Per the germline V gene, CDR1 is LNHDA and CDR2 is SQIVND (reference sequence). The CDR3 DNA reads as TGTGCCAGTGGTGTTTTGGGTGGAAACACCATATATTTT. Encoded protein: CASGVLGGNTIYF.

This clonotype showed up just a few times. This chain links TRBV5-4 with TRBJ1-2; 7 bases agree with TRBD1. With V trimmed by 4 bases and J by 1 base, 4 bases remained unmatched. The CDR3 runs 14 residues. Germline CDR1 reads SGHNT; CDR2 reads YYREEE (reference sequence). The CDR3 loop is CASSLGQFNYGYTF. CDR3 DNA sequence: TGTGCCAGCAGCCTGGGACAGTTTAACTATGGCTACACCTTC.

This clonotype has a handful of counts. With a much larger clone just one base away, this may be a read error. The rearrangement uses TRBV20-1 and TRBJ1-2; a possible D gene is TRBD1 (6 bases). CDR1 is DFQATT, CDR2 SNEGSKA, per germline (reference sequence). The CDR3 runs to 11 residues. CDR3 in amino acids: CSATYGQILDF. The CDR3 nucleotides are TGCAGTGCTACATATGGACAGATTCTTGACTTC.